This section outlines one T cell receptor (beta chain) sequence together with its context. This entry comes from a study of blood T cell repertoires in COVID-19. V gave up 4 bases and J gave up 5 bases; unmatched junction bases: 12. The CDR3 has 16 amino acids. Germline CDR1 is SGHNT and CDR2 is YYREEE (reference sequence). In the authors' methods: The assay estimated nucleated cells by amplifying reference gene primers. The repertoire was sequenced with immunoSEQ multiplex PCR; TCRdb's copy has only in-frame clones and lacks some. Clone size and V and J calls were adopted from that table, with D and trimming inferred from the DNA. Among tens of thousands of clones listed, approximately 94% were seen once.

The V and J genes are TRBV5-4 and TRBJ1-5; 7 positions match TRBD1. The specimen was peripheral blood. The receptor comes from a human donor with active COVID-19. The donor label of this sample is uncertain. The CDR3 sequence: CASSPGVEGAHQPQHF. In nucleotides, the CDR3 is TGTGCCAGCAGCCCTGGTGTGGAGGGGGCTCATCAGCCCCAGCATTTT.